This paragraph covers one T cell receptor (beta chain) sequence. Its antigen is not identified. This sample's time point: week 23, last vaccination. With topical imiquimod, each dose of the vaccine consisted of 300 ug of mutant IDH1 20-mer peptide. New IDH1-mutant, ATRX-lost WHO grade 3 or 4 astrocytomas occurred in donors. This specimen belongs to a study of a mutant IDH1 vaccine in newly diagnosed glioma. Study-wide context: Radiotherapy alone preceded vaccination by 4-6 weeks; alternatively, vaccination started with temozolomide cycles. Every participant had undergone radiotherapy, temozolomide, or both before, and most underwent both.

Data came from immunoSEQ multiplex PCR; TCRdb stores just in-frame clones and leaves some out. Found here are tens of thousands of clones, 65% to 85% of them singletons; the top ten hold approximately 8.4%. Germline values: CDR1 MGHRA, CDR2 YSYEKL. V lost 1 base to trimming and J lost 6 bases, with 4 bases between them. CDR3 size: 12 residues. This sequence joins TRBV4-1 and TRBJ1-5, with D hard to call. This receptor was obtained from a young woman with glioma. Specimen: PBMCs, collected from a glioma patient whose treatment included an IDH1 peptide vaccine. Here the CDR3 DNA reads TGCGCCAGCAGCCAAGGAGTTCAGCCCCAGCATTTT. It encodes CASSQGVQPQHF.